This TCR beta chain was sequenced during a study of cytotoxic CD8 clonotypes in ibrutinib-treated CLL. Study summary: Results showed around 24 partial and 2 complete responses; following median about 68 months, around 14 remained remitted, approximately 12 advanced.

This clone occurred once. Libraries were prepared by immunoSEQ multiplex PCR; TCRdb keeps only in-frame clonotypes and omits some of them. The sample has some 200,000 clones; more than 65% are singletons. Trimming took off 3 bases at V and 1 base at J, with 7 bases between the two ends. The CDR3 sequence is 13 residues long. Germline CDR1 MNHNS, CDR2 SASEGT. Sequenced here: PBMCs, sampled after 12 months of ibrutinib treatment. This chain links TRBV6-1 with TRBJ2-7, with D possibly being TRBD1 (6 bases). The sequence was obtained from a human donor with chronic lymphocytic leukemia. CDR3 in amino acids: CASSEGASYEQYF. The CDR3 DNA is TGTGCCAGCAGTGAGGGGGCTTCCTACGAGCAGTACTTC.